This is a list of T cell receptor beta chains from one sample in a study of CD8 T cells in ankylosing spondylitis. From the 5' RACE reads, TCRdb called clonotypes with MiXCR, one entry per CDR3 protein. The table lists about 130,000 distinct CDR3 sequences, 7% of them singletons. The sample consisted of blood, either unsorted or a sorted T cell fraction (not recorded which). Every receptor here comes from a male donor with ankylosing spondylitis or in good health (not recorded which). Each CDR3 is given with its conserved first and last residue. A D gene is named only where the DNA matches it firmly. Expanded clones are given a class, and other clones once, few, many or no size at all.

clone_size,j_call,d_call,v_call,cdr3_aa,cdr3_nt
NA,TRBJ2-2,NA,TRBV6-2/TRBV6-3,CASTMTGTTGELFF,TGTGCCAGCACTATGACAGGCACGACCGGGGAGCTGTTTTTT
many,TRBJ2-1,TRBD2,TRBV27,CASSLAGDYNEQFF,TGTGCCAGCAGTCTCGCGGGGGATTACAATGAGCAGTTCTTC
many,TRBJ1-2,NA,TRBV28,CASSSQPGYGYTF,TGTGCCAGCAGCTCCCAGCCGGGCTATGGCTACACCTTC
many,TRBJ2-2,NA,TRBV5-1,CASSRPGTGELFF,TGCGCCAGCAGCCGACCGGGGACCGGGGAGCTGTTTTTT
many,TRBJ2-7,TRBD1,TRBV29-1,CSVEDRDRAYEQYF,TGCAGCGTTGAAGATCGGGACAGGGCCTACGAGCAGTACTTC
many,TRBJ2-1,NA,TRBV20-1,CSARDSPLSDEQFF,TGCAGTGCTAGAGATTCCCCTCTGAGCGATGAGCAGTTCTTC
many,TRBJ2-1,NA,TRBV5-1,CASSPGTALSNEQFF,TGCGCCAGCAGTCCCGGGACGGCCCTGTCCAATGAGCAGTTCTTC
many,TRBJ2-1,TRBD2,TRBV9,CASSRAGAAGFNEQFF,TGTGCCAGCAGCAGGGCCGGGGCAGCGGGATTTAATGAGCAGTTCTTC
many,TRBJ1-5,NA,TRBV5-8,CASSFPHQPQHF,TGTGCCAGCAGCTTTCCACATCAGCCCCAGCATTTT
many,TRBJ2-1,TRBD2,TRBV5-1,CASSLAPEGLAGGLFYNEQFF,TGCGCCAGCAGCTTGGCCCCGGAGGGACTAGCGGGAGGTCTATTCTACAATGAGCAGTTCTTC